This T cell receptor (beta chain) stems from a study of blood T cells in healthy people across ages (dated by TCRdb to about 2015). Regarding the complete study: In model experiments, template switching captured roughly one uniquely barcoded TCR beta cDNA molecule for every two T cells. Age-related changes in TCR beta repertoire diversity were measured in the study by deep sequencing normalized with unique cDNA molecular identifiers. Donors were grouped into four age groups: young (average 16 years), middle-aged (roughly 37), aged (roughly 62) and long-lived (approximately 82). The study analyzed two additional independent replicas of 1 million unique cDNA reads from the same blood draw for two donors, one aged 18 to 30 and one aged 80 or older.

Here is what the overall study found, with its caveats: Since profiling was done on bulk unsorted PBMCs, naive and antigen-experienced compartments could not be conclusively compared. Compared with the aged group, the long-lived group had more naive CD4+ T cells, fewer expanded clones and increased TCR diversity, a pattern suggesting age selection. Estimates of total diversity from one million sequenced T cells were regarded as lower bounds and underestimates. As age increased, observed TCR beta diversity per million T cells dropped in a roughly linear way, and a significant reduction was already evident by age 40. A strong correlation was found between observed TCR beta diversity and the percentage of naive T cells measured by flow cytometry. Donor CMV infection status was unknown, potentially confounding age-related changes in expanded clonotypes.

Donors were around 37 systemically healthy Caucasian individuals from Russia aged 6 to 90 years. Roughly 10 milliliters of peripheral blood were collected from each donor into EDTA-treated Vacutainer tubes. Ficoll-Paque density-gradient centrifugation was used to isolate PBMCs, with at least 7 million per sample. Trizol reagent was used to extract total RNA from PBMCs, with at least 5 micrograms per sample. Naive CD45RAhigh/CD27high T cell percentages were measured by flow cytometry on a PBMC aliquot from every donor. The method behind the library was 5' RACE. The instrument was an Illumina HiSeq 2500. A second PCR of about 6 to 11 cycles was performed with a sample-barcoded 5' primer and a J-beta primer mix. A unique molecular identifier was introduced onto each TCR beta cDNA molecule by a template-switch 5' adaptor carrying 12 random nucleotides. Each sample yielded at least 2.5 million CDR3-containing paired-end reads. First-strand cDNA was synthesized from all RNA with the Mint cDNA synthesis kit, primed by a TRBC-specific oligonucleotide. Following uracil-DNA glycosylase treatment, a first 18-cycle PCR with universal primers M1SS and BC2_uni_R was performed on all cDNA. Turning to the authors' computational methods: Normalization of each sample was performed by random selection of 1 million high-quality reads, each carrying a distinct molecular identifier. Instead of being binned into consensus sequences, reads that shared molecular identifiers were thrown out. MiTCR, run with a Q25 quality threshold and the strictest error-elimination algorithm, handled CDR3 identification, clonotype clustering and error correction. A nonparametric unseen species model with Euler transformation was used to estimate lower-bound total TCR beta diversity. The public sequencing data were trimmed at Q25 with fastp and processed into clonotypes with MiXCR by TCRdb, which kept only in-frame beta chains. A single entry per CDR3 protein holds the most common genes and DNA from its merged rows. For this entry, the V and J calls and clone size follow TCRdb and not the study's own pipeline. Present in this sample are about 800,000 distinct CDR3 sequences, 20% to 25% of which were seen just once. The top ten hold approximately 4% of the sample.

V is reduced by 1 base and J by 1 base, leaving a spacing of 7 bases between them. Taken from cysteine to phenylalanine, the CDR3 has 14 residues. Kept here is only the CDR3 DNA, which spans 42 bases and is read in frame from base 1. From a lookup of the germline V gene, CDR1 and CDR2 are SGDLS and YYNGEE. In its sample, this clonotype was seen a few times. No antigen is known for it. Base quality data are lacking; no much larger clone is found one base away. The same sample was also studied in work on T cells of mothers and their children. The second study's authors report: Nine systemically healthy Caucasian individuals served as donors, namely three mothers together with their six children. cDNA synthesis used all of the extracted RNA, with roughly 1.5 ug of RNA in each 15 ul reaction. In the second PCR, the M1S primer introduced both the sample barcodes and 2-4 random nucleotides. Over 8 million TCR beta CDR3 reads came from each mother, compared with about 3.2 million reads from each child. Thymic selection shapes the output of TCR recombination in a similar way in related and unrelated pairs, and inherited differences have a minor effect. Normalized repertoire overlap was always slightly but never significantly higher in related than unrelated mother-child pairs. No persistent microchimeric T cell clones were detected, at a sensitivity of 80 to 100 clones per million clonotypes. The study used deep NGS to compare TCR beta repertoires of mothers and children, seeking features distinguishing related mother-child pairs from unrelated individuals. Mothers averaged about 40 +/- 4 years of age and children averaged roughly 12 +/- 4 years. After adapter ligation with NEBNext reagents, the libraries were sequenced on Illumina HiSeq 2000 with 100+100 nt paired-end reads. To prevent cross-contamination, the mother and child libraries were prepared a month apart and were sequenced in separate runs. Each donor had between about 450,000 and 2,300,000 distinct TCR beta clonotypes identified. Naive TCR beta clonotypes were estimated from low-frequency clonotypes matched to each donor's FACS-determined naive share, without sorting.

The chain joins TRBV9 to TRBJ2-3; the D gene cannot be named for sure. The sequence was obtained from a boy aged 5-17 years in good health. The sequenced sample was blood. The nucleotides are TGTGCCAGCAGCGTAAGGCCGGGCACAGATACGCAGTATTTT. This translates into CASSVRPGTDTQYF.